The rows below give T cell receptor beta chains drawn from one sample of a study of regulatory T cells in long-lasting Graves disease. TCRdb analysed the multiplex PCR reads with MiXCR anew, one entry per CDR3 protein. The sample records 310,000 or so distinct CDR3 sequences, around a fifth being singletons. The sequencing used peripheral blood mononuclear cells (PBMCs), collected when the disease was refractory, from a patient treated with antithyroid drugs. Receptors were obtained from a female donor with Graves disease. Both conserved end residues are part of each CDR3. Fields, in order: J gene, clone size, CDR3 length, D gene, V gene, CDR3 protein, CDR3 DNA. The D gene is left open where the match is weak. Clone size is shown for a subset of rows, as once, few, many or a class of expanded clone.

TRBJ1-3	NA	13	NA	TRBV10-3	CASQDNSGNTIYF	TGTGCCAGTCAGGATAACTCTGGAAACACCATATATTTT
TRBJ2-7	NA	13	NA	TRBV7-9	CASSQGHLYEQYF	TGTGCCAGCAGCCAGGGACACCTCTACGAGCAGTACTTC
TRBJ2-7	many	13	TRBD1	TRBV6-2/TRBV6-3	CASRYRGSYEQYF	TGTGCCAGCCGCTACAGGGGATCCTACGAGCAGTACTTC
TRBJ1-4	few	16	NA	TRBV7-9	CASSSPTDSTYEKLFF	TGTGCCAGCAGCTCCCCGACTGACTCTACCTATGAAAAACTGTTTTTT
TRBJ2-5	many	13	NA	TRBV2	CASRLAFQETQYF	TGTGCCAGCAGGCTAGCTTTCCAAGAGACCCAGTACTTC
TRBJ1-5	many	15	NA	TRBV5-5	CASSLRGAGNQPQHF	TGTGCCAGCAGCCTACGAGGGGCGGGCAATCAGCCCCAGCATTTT
TRBJ2-2	few	13	NA	TRBV20-1	CSAYSQRTGELFF	TGCAGTGCCTACTCACAGAGGACCGGGGAGCTGTTTTTT
TRBJ1-5	NA	15	NA	TRBV4-1	CASSQTEVSNQPQHF	TGCGCCAGCAGTCAGACGGAAGTCAGCAATCAGCCCCAGCATTTT
TRBJ2-7	few	17	NA	TRBV27	CASSFRQSASASYEQYF	TGTGCCAGCAGTTTTCGTCAGTCAGCGTCGGCCTCCTACGAGCAGTACTTC
TRBJ2-5	many	18	TRBD2	TRBV7-9	CASSLRAMAGRPGETQYF	TGTGCCAGCAGCTTACGGGCGATGGCCGGGAGGCCGGGGGAGACCCAGTACTTC
TRBJ1-5	few	15	TRBD1	TRBV18	CASSRDRGINQPQHF	TGTGCCAGCTCACGTGACAGGGGGATCAATCAGCCCCAGCATTTT
TRBJ2-5	once	16	TRBD2	TRBV20-1	CSARDYSGRAVETQYF	TGCAGTGCTAGAGATTATAGCGGGAGGGCCGTTGAGACCCAGTACTTC
TRBJ1-6	once	18	TRBD1	TRBV11-2	CASNFDRGRGSYNSPLHF	TGTGCCAGCAACTTCGACAGGGGGCGAGGGTCCTATAATTCACCCCTCCACTTT
TRBJ2-2	NA	15	NA	TRBV14	CASSRNLLDTGELFF	TGTGCCAGCAGCCGCAACTTACTCGACACCGGGGAGCTGTTTTTT
TRBJ2-7	NA	16	TRBD1	TRBV11-2	CASSRESGTGYHEQYF	TGCGCCAGCAGCCGCGAGTCCGGGACAGGGTACCACGAGCAGTACTTC
TRBJ2-1	NA	19	TRBD2	TRBV12-3/TRBV12-4	CASSLVVWTSGWRLNEQFF	TGTGCCAGCAGTTTAGTTGTCTGGACTAGCGGGTGGAGGCTCAATGAGCAGTTCTTC
TRBJ1-1	NA	12	NA	TRBV5-6	CASSLAAREAFF	TGTGCCAGCAGCTTGGCCGCCAGGGAAGCTTTCTTT
TRBJ2-7	many	13	NA	TRBV6-1	CASSVEGTYEQYF	TGTGCCAGCAGTGTAGAGGGGACGTACGAGCAGTACTTC
TRBJ1-1	few	13	NA	TRBV30	CAWSVDSDTEAFF	TGTGCCTGGAGTGTAGACAGCGACACTGAAGCTTTCTTT
TRBJ1-4	many	14	NA	TRBV28	CASSLGGWGEKLFF	TGTGCCAGCAGCCTCGGAGGGTGGGGTGAAAAACTGTTTTTT